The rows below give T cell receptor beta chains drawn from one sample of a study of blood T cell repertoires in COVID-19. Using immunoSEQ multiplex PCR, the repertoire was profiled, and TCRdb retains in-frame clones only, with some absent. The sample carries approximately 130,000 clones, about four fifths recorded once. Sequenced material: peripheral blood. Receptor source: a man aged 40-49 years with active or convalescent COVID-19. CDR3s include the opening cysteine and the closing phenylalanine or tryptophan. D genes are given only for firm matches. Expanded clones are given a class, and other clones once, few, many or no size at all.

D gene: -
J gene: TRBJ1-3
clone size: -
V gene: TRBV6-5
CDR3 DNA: TGTGCCAGCACTGTTGGGCAGAGTGGAAACACCATATATTTT
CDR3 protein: CASTVGQSGNTIYF

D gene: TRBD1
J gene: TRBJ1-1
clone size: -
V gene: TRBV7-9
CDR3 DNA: TGTGCCAGCAGTGCACAGGGGGCCGGCACTGAAGCTTTCTTT
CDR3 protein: CASSAQGAGTEAFF

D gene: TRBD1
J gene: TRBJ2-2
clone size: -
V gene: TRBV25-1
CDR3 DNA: TGTGCCAGCAGCCCGACAGGGGCGCCCAGGGAGCTGTTTTTT
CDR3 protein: CASSPTGAPRELFF

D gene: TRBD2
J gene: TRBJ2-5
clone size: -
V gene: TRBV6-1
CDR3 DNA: TGTGCCAGCAGTGAAGATGGCAGGGGGCTAGCGGGGGCCCCACAAGAGACCCAGTACTTC
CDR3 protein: CASSEDGRGLAGAPQETQYF

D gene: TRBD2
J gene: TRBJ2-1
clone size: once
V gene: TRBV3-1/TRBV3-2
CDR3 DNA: TGTGCCAGCAGCCCGGCGGGGGGGTTCTACAATGAGCAGTTCTTC
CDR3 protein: CASSPAGGFYNEQFF

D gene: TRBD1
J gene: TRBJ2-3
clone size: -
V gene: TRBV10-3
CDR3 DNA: TGTGCCATCAGTGAGTCGGACAGGGGGACAGATACGCAGTATTTT
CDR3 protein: CAISESDRGTDTQYF

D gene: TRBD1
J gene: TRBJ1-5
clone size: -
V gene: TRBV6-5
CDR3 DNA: TGTGCCACTCAGACAGGGGTTCAGCCCCAGCATTTT
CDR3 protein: CATQTGVQPQHF

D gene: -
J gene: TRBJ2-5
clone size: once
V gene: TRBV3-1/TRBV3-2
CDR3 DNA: TGTGCCAGCAGCCAAGATTTTGGGCCCGGAGGGGAGACCCAGTACTTC
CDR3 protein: CASSQDFGPGGETQYF

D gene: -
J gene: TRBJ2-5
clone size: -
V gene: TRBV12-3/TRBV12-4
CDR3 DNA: TGTGCCAGCAGTTTACAGGGCGAGACCCAGTACTTC
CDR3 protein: CASSLQGETQYF

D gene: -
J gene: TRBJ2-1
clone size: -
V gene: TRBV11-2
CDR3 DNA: TGTGCCAGCAGCCTTTGGGGGGATGAGCAGTTCTTC
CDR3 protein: CASSLWGDEQFF

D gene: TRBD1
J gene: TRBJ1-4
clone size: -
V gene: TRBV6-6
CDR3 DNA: TGTGCCAGCAGGACCCCGGGACAGGGAAATGAAAAACTGTTTTTT
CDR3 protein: CASRTPGQGNEKLFF

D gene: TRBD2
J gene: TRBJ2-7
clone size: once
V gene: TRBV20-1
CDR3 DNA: TGCAGTGCTAGTTGGCTAGCGGGGGAGGGAGGAGTGTGGGAGCAGTACTTC
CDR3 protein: CSASWLAGEGGVWEQYF

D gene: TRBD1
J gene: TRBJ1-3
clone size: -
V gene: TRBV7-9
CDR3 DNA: TGTGCCAGCAGCCTCCCGGGACAGAGCTCTGGAAACACCATATATTTT
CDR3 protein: CASSLPGQSSGNTIYF

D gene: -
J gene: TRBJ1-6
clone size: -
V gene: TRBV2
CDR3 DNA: TGTGCCAGCAGTGCCAGGACAGTTACGTCGAGCTCCTATAATTCACCCCTCCACTTT
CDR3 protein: CASSARTVTSSSYNSPLHF

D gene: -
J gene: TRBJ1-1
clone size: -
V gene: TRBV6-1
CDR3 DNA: TGTGCCAGCAGTGAAGCCTTTAGAGTCGCTTTCTTT
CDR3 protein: CASSEAFRVAFF

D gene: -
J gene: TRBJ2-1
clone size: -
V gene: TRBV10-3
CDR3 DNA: TGTGCCATCAGTGCTGGCAGGTCCAATGAGCAGTTCTTC
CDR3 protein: CAISAGRSNEQFF

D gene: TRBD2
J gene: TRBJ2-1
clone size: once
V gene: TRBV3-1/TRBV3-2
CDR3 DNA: TGTGCCAGCAGCCCTAGCGGGGGGGCAGTCGGTGAGCAGTTCTTC
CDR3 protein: CASSPSGGAVGEQFF

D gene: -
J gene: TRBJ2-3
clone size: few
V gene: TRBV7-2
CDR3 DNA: TGTGCCAGCAGCGCTCAGGGGAGAGATACGCAGTATTTT
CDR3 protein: CASSAQGRDTQYF

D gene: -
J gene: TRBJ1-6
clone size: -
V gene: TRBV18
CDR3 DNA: TGTGCCAGCTCACAAACCCCAGGGGAACATTCACCCCTCCACTTT
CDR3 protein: CASSQTPGEHSPLHF

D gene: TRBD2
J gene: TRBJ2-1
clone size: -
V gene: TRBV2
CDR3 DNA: TGTGCCAGCAGTGAAGAGGGACTAGCGGGGGGGAATGAGCAGTTCTTC
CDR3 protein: CASSEEGLAGGNEQFF

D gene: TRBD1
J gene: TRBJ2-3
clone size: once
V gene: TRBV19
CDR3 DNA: TGTGCCAGTAGTATGGGACAGGGAATCACAGATACGCAGTATTTT
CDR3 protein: CASSMGQGITDTQYF

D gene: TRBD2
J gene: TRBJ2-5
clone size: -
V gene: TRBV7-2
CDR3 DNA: TGTGCCAGCAGCGTCTACGGGGACCTAGCGGGGGGCGGAGAGACCCAGTACTTC
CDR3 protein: CASSVYGDLAGGGETQYF